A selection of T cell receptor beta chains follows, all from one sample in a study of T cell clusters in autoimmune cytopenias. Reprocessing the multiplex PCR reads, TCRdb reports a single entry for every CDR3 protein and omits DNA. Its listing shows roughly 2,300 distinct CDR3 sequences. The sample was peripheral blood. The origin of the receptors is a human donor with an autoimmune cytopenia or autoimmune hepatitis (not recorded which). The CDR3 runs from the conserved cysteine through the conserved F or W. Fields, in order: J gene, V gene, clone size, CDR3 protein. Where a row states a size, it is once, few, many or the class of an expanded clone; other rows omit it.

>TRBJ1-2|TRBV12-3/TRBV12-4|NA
CASRRSTNRDYGYTF
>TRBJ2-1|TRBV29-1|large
CSVRAAGSYNEQFF
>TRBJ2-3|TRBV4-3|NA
CASSQDFARADTQYF
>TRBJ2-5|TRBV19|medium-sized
CASSRDRSETQYF
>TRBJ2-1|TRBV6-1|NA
CASSVWANNEQFF
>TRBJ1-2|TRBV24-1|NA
CATSDRTNGYTF
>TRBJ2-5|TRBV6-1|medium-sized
CASHLPGTFLGGTETQYF
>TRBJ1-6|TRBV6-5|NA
CASSYDGVNSPLHF
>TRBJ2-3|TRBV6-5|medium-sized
CATLSGSTDTQYF
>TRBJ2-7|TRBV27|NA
CASSFRASRLYSYEQYF
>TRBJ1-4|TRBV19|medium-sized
CASSIHTNLNEKLFF
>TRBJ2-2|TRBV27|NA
CASSRVQFITGELFF
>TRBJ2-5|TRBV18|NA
CASSPSLGTQETQYF
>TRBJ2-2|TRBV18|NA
CASSGRTSGLTGELFF
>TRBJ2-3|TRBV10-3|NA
CAITRLAGGTDTQYF
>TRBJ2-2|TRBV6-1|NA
CASSEGSAKSGELFF
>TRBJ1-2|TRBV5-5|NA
CASSLGPRSDGYTF
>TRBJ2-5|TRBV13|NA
CASSSRDRGLWGETQYF
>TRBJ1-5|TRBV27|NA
CASSLKQGNQPQHF
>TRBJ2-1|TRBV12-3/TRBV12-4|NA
CASSEQVPGLAPVQFF
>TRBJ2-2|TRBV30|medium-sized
CAWSYRSTSSTGELFF
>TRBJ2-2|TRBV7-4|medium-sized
CASSLGLAGAGELFF
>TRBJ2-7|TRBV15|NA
CATSRRPGEGGDEQYF
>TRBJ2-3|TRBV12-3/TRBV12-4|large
CASSFGGAGDTQYF
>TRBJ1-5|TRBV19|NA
CASTNVDSRAQPQHF
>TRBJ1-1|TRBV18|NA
CASSPTATNTEAFF
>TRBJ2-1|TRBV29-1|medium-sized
CSVEDPGDTTRDYNEQFF
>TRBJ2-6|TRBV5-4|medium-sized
CASSYQYSGANVLTF
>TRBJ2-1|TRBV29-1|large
CSVRTSSYNEQFF
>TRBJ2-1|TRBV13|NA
CASSTSSYNEQFF
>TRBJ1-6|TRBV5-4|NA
CASSLASKGSSYNSPLHF
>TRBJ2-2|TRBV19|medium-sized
CASSIEGQGATGELFF
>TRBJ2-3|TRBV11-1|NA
CASSLKAADTQYF
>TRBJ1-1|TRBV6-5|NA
CASRLGQPWTEAFF
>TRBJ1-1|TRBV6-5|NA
CASSPVDRENTEAFF
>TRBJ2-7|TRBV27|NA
CASSHSRSNEQYF
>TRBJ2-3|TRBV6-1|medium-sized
CASSVLGGGIDTQYF
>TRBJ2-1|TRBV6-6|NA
CASSYEGQGANEQFF
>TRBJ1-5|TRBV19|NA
CASKFGDQPQHF
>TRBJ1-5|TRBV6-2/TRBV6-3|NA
CASSYDSHQPQHF
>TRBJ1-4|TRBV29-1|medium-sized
CSAGTGREKLFF
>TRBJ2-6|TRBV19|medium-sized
CASSIMTAGANVLTF
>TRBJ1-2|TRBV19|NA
CASRYISGGLGYTF
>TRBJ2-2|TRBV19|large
CASSDQAGGGTGELFF
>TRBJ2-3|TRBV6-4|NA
CASSDAGSGDTQYF
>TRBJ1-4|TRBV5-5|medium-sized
CASSLAGTGNEKLFF
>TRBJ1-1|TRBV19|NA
CASSMQGGNTEAFF
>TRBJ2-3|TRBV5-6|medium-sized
CASSSPGTSGSYTQYF
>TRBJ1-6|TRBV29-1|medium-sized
CSVASGYNSPLHF
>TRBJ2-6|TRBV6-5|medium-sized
CASSRTGGASGANVLTF